Each of the 31 T cell receptor beta chains below was sequenced from the same sample in a study of long-term antiretroviral therapy in people with HIV. The assay, immunoSEQ v3.0, was run at survey level. The method was immunoSEQ multiplex PCR; TCRdb's version includes in-frame clones alone and lacks a portion of them. The table includes around 16,000 clones, about 85% detected once. The sample here was unsorted PBMCs, taken 0.5 years after starting antiretroviral therapy. These TCRs come from a woman in her thirties or forties with HIV.

The CDR3 sequence is CASSPAGNQPQHF. The CDR3 DNA follows: TGTGCCAGCAGCCCAGCGGGCAATCAGCCCCAGCATTTT. V and J are TRBV7-2 and TRBJ1-5; D unclear. The germline gives CDR1 SGHTA, CDR2 FQGNSA. Between the trimmed V and J ends, which lost 5 bases and 2 bases, there was a span of 7 bases. CDR3 length equals 13 residues. The whole variable domain, filled in from reference TRBV7-2 and TRBJ1-5, reads GAGVSQSPSNKVTEKGKDVELRCDPISGHTALYWYRQSLGQGLEFLIYFQGNSAPDKSGLPSDRFSAERTGGSVSTLTIQRTQQEDSAVYLCASSPAGNQPQHFGDGTRLSIL.

This clone was recorded only once. The chain links TRBV4-1 to TRBJ2-1; 9 bases map to TRBD2. V dropped 5 bases and J dropped 3; count of bases not matched to a gene: 8. Germline CDR1 MGHRA, CDR2 YSYEKL. The CDR3 is 16 amino acids. This CDR3 reads CASSSLSGSFYNEQFF. Written as DNA, the CDR3 is TGCGCCAGCAGCTCGCTTAGCGGGAGCTTCTACAATGAGCAGTTCTTC.

V is TRBV29-1 and J is TRBJ2-5; 7 bases match TRBD1. Unmatched junction bases numbered 8, after V lost 6 bases and J lost 4 bases. CDR1 and CDR2 from the germline V gene are SQVTM and ANQGSEA. The CDR3 is 13 residues long. This chain's CDR3 is CSVAGTARETQYF. CDR3 sequence (DNA): TGCAGCGTCGCCGGGACAGCCAGAGAGACCCAGTACTTC.

This chain connects TRBV29-1 to TRBJ1-3; possibly TRBD1 for D (5 bases). The CDR3 runs 13 residues. Per germline, CDR1 SQVTM and CDR2 ANQGSEA. The ends were cut back, 6 bases at V and 3 bases at J, with 12 bases in the middle. The CDR3 DNA sequence: TGCAGCGTCCAAAGAGACAGTGGAAACACCATATATTTT. Its protein is CSVQRDSGNTIYF.

This chain uses TRBV4-2 with TRBJ2-7; D not certain. The germline V gene has CDR1 LGHNA and CDR2 YNFKEQ. V was clipped by 0 bases and J by 0 bases, with 12 bases between them. The CDR3 length is 16 residues. Here the CDR3 reads CASSQDSYPGSYEQYF. CDR3 DNA: TGTGCCAGCAGCCAAGACAGCTATCCCGGCTCCTACGAGCAGTACTTC.

This chain joins TRBV27 and TRBJ2-1; tentatively, D is TRBD2 (6 bases). The length of the CDR3 is 16 residues. Trimming left V 3 bases short and J 5 bases short, with 17 bases between. Germline CDR1 is MNHEY and CDR2 is SMNVEV (reference sequence). The CDR3 region is CASSFILAGRNNEQFF. In DNA form, the CDR3 reads TGTGCCAGCAGTTTCATCTTGGCGGGGCGAAACAATGAGCAGTTCTTC.

J is TRBJ1-5 and V is TRBV5-6; D call uncertain. With 2 bases removed from V and 3 bases from J, the gap between germline ends came to 3 bases. This CDR3 is 12 amino acids long. CDR1 and CDR2 from the germline V gene are SGHDT and YYEEEE. The CDR3 nucleotides are TGTGCCAGCAGCTTCGTCAATCAGCCCCAGCATTTT. Its translation is CASSFVNQPQHF.

This clone was counted between two and nine times. This chain uses TRBV4-2 with TRBJ1-6; D ambiguous. V lost 1 base and J 10 bases, leaving 17 bases between the germline ends. Germline CDR1 and CDR2: LGHNA and YNFKEQ. CDR3 length: 16 residues. As DNA, the CDR3 is TGTGCCAGCAGCCAAGGTGGAGGAGGGTCTTGGTCACCCCTCCACTTT. Translating gives CASSQGGGGSWSPLHF.

CDR3 residues: CASSQRSTDTQYF. As DNA, the CDR3 is TGTGCCAGCAGCCAAAGGAGCACAGATACGCAGTATTTT. This chain links TRBV11-3 with TRBJ2-3, with D unresolved. Trimming removed 5 bases from V and 0 bases from J, with 6 bases in between. Germline V lookup: CDR1 SGHNT, CDR2 YENEEA. CDR3 length: 13 amino acids. Full variable domain (rest looked up from reference TRBV11-3 and TRBJ2-3): EAGVVQSPRYKIIEKKQPVAFWCNPISGHNTLYWYLQNLGQGPELLIRYENEEAVDDSQLPKDRFSAERLKGVDSTLKIQPAELGDSAVYLCASSQRSTDTQYFGPGTRLTVL.

V and J are TRBV5-1 and TRBJ2-7, with 10 bases identical to TRBD2. V lost 0 bases and J lost 5; bases outside the gene matches: 2. CDR3 length equals 14 residues. Germline CDR1 SGHRS, CDR2 YFSETQ. Here the CDR3 reads CASSLASGRDEQYF. As DNA, the CDR3 is TGCGCCAGCAGCTTGGCCAGCGGGAGGGACGAGCAGTACTTC. The full variable domain, its missing parts supplied by reference TRBV5-1 and TRBJ2-7, is KAGVTQTPRYLIKTRGQQVTLSCSPISGHRSVSWYQQTPGQGLQFLFEYFSETQRNKGNFPGRFSGRQFSNSRSEMNVSTLELGDSALYLCASSLASGRDEQYFGPGTRLTVT.

This clone showed up just a few times. The V call is TRBV7-9, the J call TRBJ2-7; possibly TRBD1 for D (6 bases). V shed 5 bases and J shed 6 bases, with 17 bases lying between them. This CDR3 comprises 14 residues. Per the germline V gene, CDR1 is SEHNR and CDR2 is FQNEAQ (reference sequence). The CDR3 loop reads CASSPPLDRREQYF. Written as DNA, the CDR3 is TGTGCCAGCAGCCCACCCCTCGACAGGCGCGAGCAGTACTTC.

The chain links TRBV11-2 to TRBJ1-1; D is undetermined. Trimming removed 0 bases at V and 1 base at J, with 6 bases between. CDR1 and CDR2 (germline): SGHAT, FQNNGV. The CDR3 length is 14 residues. CDR3 DNA: TGTGCCAGCAGCTTAGAACCGGGGAACACTGAAGCTTTCTTT. Its translation: CASSLEPGNTEAFF.

The rearrangement uses TRBV30 and TRBJ1-6; D not certain. CDR1 is GTSNPN, CDR2 SVGIG, per germline (reference sequence). The CDR3 spans 13 residues. Deletions cut 0 bases from V and 7 bases from J, with 7 bases between. The CDR3 loop is CAWSVHRNSPLHF. The CDR3 DNA reads TGTGCCTGGAGTGTACACCGGAATTCACCCCTCCACTTT.

The chain employs TRBV6-1 and TRBJ1-4, with TRBD1 identical over 9 bases. This CDR3 contains 13 residues. CDR1 and CDR2 (germline): MNHNS, SASEGT. V lost 11 bases to trimming and J lost 7 bases; unmatched junction nucleotides: 8. In DNA form, the CDR3 reads TGTGCCGGAGAGGGACAGGGTGGTGAAAAACTGTTTTTT. It encodes CAGEGQGGEKLFF.

This chain connects TRBV7-2 to TRBJ1-3, with 10 bases that match TRBD1. This CDR3 contains 18 residues. Germline V CDR1 and CDR2: SGHTA, FQGNSA. Germline trimming cut 5 bases from V and 1 base from J; bases unmatched to any gene: 11. The chain's CDR3 is CASSPTGGEVVSGNTIYF. The DNA for the CDR3 is TGTGCCAGCAGCCCGACAGGGGGCGAGGTTGTATCTGGAAACACCATATATTTT.

V usage is TRBV30 and J usage is TRBJ2-3, with 11 nucleotides matching TRBD2. V lost 3 bases, J lost 2 bases, and 7 bases stayed unmatched. The CDR3 contains 16 residues. Per germline, CDR1 GTSNPN and CDR2 SVGIG (reference sequence). CDR3 in DNA: TGTGCCTGGAGCCAGGGACTAGCGGAGTACACAGATACGCAGTATTTT. Translating it yields CAWSQGLAEYTDTQYF.

The chain is built from TRBV6-4 and TRBJ2-2; possible D gene TRBD2, 6 bases. Deletions cut 4 bases from V and 4 bases from J, with 13 bases between. Germline V gene data show CDR1 as MRHNA and CDR2 as SNTAGT. The CDR3 sequence is 15 residues long. The CDR3 coding sequence is TGTGCCAGCAGTGTCGGGGGTCAGGGCACCGGGGAGCTGTTTTTT. Translation: CASSVGGQGTGELFF.

By sample fraction, this clone is medium-sized. The chain employs TRBV5-1 and TRBJ2-7, with 7 positions matching TRBD2. J was trimmed by 3 bases and V by 2 bases; bases with no gene match: 2. Germline lookup yields CDR1 SGHRS and CDR2 YFSETQ. The CDR3 runs to 13 residues. DNA for the CDR3: TGCGCCAGCAGCTTTGGCGGGAGCTACGAGCAGTACTTC. This codes for CASSFGGSYEQYF. Together with reference TRBV5-1 and TRBJ2-7, the CDR3 gives the full variable domain: KAGVTQTPRYLIKTRGQQVTLSCSPISGHRSVSWYQQTPGQGLQFLFEYFSETQRNKGNFPGRFSGRQFSNSRSEMNVSTLELGDSALYLCASSFGGSYEQYFGPGTRLTVT.

This chain uses TRBV30 with TRBJ1-1; 9 bases line up with TRBD1. V shed 4 bases and J 3 bases; nucleotides not matched to a gene: 3. The CDR3 has 13 amino acids. The V gene's germline CDR1 is GTSNPN and CDR2 SVGIG (reference sequence). The CDR3 loop reads CAWKGQGDTEAFF. The CDR3 nucleotides read TGTGCCTGGAAGGGACAGGGAGACACTGAAGCTTTCTTT.

The chain combines TRBV7-2 with TRBJ1-2; unclear D gene. CDR1 is SGHTA and CDR2 is FQGNSA in the germline V gene. V was pared by 1 base and J by 8 bases, with 8 bases between. The CDR3 has 12 amino acids. CDR3 sequence reads: CASSLEGWGYTF. In DNA form, the CDR3 reads TGTGCCAGCAGCTTAGAGGGTTGGGGCTACACCTTC.

V is TRBV10-3 and J is TRBJ2-5, with D unresolved. The CDR3 sequence is 14 residues long. Germline loops: CDR1 ENHRY, CDR2 SYGVKD. Trimming left V 0 bases short and J 3 bases short, with 8 bases between. The CDR3 DNA reads as TGTGCCATCAGTGAGTCGTTAAGTAAAGAGACCCAGTACTTC. Amino acid sequence: CAISESLSKETQYF.

The CDR3 region is CASSRAIRGNTEAFF. CDR3 nucleotide sequence: TGTGCCAGCAGCCGAGCTATTAGAGGAAACACTGAAGCTTTCTTT. The chain joins TRBV5-4 to TRBJ1-1; D is unresolved. The CDR3 is made up of 15 amino acids. The V and J ends lost 4 bases and 2 bases respectively, with 15 bases between them. Germline lookup yields CDR1 SGHNT and CDR2 YYREEE (reference sequence).

The J gene is TRBJ2-7, the V gene TRBV5-4; D might be TRBD1 or TRBD2, each matching 5 bases. This CDR3 region has 14 residues. Germline assignment: CDR1 SGHNT and CDR2 YYREEE (reference sequence). V lost 0 bases and J 4 bases, leaving 11 bases between the germline ends. CDR3 DNA: TGTGCCAGCAGCTTGGATTGGGGGATGTACGAGCAGTACTTC. It translates to CASSLDWGMYEQYF.

J is TRBJ1-5 and V is TRBV7-9; tentatively, D is TRBD1 (5 bases). The CDR3 runs to 15 residues. Germline V CDR1 and CDR2: SEHNR, FQNEAQ (reference sequence). Trimming took 5 bases from V and 5 from J, leaving 16 bases between them. Written as DNA, the CDR3 is TGTGCCAGCAGCCACGGGACGGGGGGGGATCAGCCCCAGCATTTT. Its protein is CASSHGTGGDQPQHF.

In DNA form, the CDR3 reads TGTGCCAGCAGCCCCTCGGGAGGGGGAGAGACCCAGTACTTC. This codes for CASSPSGGGETQYF. The chain recombines TRBV7-8 with TRBJ2-5; 8 nucleotides agree with TRBD2. CDR1 and CDR2 from the germline V gene are SGHVS and FQNEAQ. The CDR3 runs 14 residues. V lost 5 bases, J lost 4 bases, and 6 bases stayed unmatched.

The CDR3 is CASSLGRTPYF. In DNA form, the CDR3 reads TGTGCCAGCAGCTTAGGCAGGACACCGTACTTC. V usage is TRBV7-9 and J usage is TRBJ2-7, with D possibly being TRBD1 (5 bases). The CDR3 has 11 residues. From germline, CDR1 is SEHNR and CDR2 FQNEAQ (reference sequence). V lost 1 base and J lost 12, with 10 bases in between.

This chain joins TRBV5-6 and TRBJ2-5, with D tentatively TRBD1 or TRBD2 (5 bases each). Germline CDR1 and CDR2: SGHDT and YYEEEE. The CDR3 covers 15 residues. The ends were cut back, 0 bases at V and 5 bases at J, with 14 bases in the middle. CDR3 nucleotides: TGTGCCAGCAGCTTGGTAGGGACGGGACGGGAGACCCAGTACTTC. It encodes CASSLVGTGRETQYF.

The V and J genes are TRBV5-1 and TRBJ2-2; possible D gene TRBD1, 5 bases. The V end was cut by 8 bases, the J end by 5 bases, with 16 bases between. Germline loops: CDR1 SGHRS, CDR2 YFSETQ. The CDR3 loop spans 14 amino acids. CDR3 region: CASKTLTDTGELFF. CDR3 DNA sequence: TGCGCCAGTAAAACTTTGACAGATACCGGGGAGCTGTTTTTT.

Only a few counts were recorded for this clone. This chain joins TRBV7-6 and TRBJ2-7, with 11 nucleotides matching TRBD1. Germline assignment: CDR1 SGHVS and CDR2 FNYEAQ. With 4 bases clipped from V and 4 bases from J, the junction kept 6 bases outside the gene matches. This CDR3 has 15 residues. In DNA form, the CDR3 reads TGTGCCAGCAGCTCCAGGACAGGGGGCGTTTACGAGCAGTACTTC. As protein: CASSSRTGGVYEQYF.

The rearrangement uses TRBV9 and TRBJ2-1; D might be TRBD1 or TRBD2, each matching 5 bases. The V end lost 0 bases, the J end lost 10 bases, and 11 bases lay between the germline ends. The CDR3 covers 13 residues. Germline CDR1 SGDLS, CDR2 YYNGEE. In DNA form, the CDR3 reads TGTGCCAGCAGCGTAGCTACCGGGACGGAGCAGTTCTTC. Encoded protein: CASSVATGTEQFF.

The gene calls are TRBV6-5 and TRBJ1-2; D not resolved. V lost 0 bases and J 5 bases, leaving 13 bases between the germline ends. The germline V gene has CDR1 MNHEY and CDR2 SVGAGI. This CDR3 region has 15 residues. The CDR3, as DNA: TGTGCCAGCAGTTACTCCGGAAACCCAGAGTATGGCTACACCTTC. Protein product: CASSYSGNPEYGYTF.